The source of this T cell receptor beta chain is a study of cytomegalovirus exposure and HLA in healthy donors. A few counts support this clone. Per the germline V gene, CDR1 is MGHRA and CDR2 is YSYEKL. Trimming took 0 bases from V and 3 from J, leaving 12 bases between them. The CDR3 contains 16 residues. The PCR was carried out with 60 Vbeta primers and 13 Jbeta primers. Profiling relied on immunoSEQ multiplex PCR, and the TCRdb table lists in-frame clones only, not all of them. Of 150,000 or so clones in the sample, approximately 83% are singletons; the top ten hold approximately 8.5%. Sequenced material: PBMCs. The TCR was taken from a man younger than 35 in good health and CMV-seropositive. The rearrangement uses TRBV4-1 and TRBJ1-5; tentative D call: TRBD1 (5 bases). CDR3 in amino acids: CASSQENEQVNQPQHF. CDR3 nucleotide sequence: TGCGCCAGCAGCCAAGAAAATGAACAGGTCAATCAGCCCCAGCATTTT.